There are a few counts of the clone carrying this T cell receptor (beta chain). The antigen remains unidentified. These data are taken from a study of T cell repertoires in cytomegalovirus infection. V lost 2 bases and J lost 3, with 11 bases in between. The germline gives CDR1 SGHKS, CDR2 YYEKEE (reference sequence). The CDR3 totals 14 residues. TCRdb independently ran MiXCR on the reads; one entry per CDR3 protein. This table holds fewer than 1,000,000 distinct CDR3 sequences, around 30% found once. General study findings and limits: CMV carriers with the relevant HLA were identified by cumulative public TCR beta family frequency.

The sequencing here drew on cultured CD8+ T cells from PBMCs, taken from culture after CMV antigen stimulation. V and J are TRBV5-5 and TRBJ1-2; tentative D call: TRBD1 (5 bases). This receptor was taken from a human donor in good health (CMV status not recorded). Some clones in this sample may be carry-over from other donors' samples. The CDR3 is CASSFTDTHYGYTF. The CDR3 DNA follows: TGTGCCAGCAGCTTCACGGACACCCACTATGGCTACACCTTC.